What follows are 8 T cell receptor beta chains derived from one specimen sequenced in a study of blood T cell repertoires in COVID-19. The assay was immunoSEQ multiplex PCR, and TCRdb's table has in-frame clones only and misses some. The sample contains 100,000 to 110,000 clones, about 91% of which appear only once. The sample taken for sequencing was peripheral blood. All receptors come from a human donor in a cohort sampled during active COVID-19.

The chain carries TRBV27 and TRBJ2-7; 8 nucleotides align to TRBD2. Germline V lookup: CDR1 MNHEY, CDR2 SMNVEV (reference sequence). There are 15 residues in the CDR3. Losses at the gene ends were 2 bases for V and 7 bases for J; bases not matched to a gene: 10. CDR3 in amino acids: CASSLRTSGDGEQYF. The CDR3 DNA sequence: TGTGCCAGCAGTTTACGCACTAGCGGAGACGGGGAGCAGTACTTC.

The chain combines TRBV7-2 with TRBJ2-2, with D perhaps TRBD2 (6 bases). CDR1 and CDR2 (germline): SGHTA, FQGNSA. V was trimmed by 8 bases and J by 5 bases, leaving 15 bases between them. This CDR3 contains 14 residues. DNA of the CDR3: TGTGCCAGCCGATTGCTAGCGCGGACCGGGGAGCTGTTTTTT. This gives the protein CASRLLARTGELFF.

The chain recombines TRBV19 with TRBJ1-4, with D possibly TRBD1 on 5 matching bases. Looked up from germline, CDR1 is LNHDA and CDR2 is SQIVND (reference sequence). The CDR3 runs to 16 residues. V was cut by 7 bases and J by 2 bases, with 17 bases left in between. DNA of the CDR3: TGTGCCAGTACCTCAACTGGAGGGGCCACTAATGAAAAACTGTTTTTT. As protein: CASTSTGGATNEKLFF. Looking up the rest from reference TRBV19 and TRBJ1-4 gives the full variable domain: DGGITQSPKYLFRKEGQNVTLSCEQNLNHDAMYWYRQDPGQGLRLIYYSQIVNDFQKGDIAEGYSVSREKKESFPLTVTSAQKNPTAFYLCASTSTGGATNEKLFFGSGTQLSVL.

In its sample, this clone was seen once. This sequence joins TRBV28 and TRBJ1-1, with 8 bases fitting TRBD1. Losses at the gene ends were 7 bases for V and 1 base for J; bases not matched to a gene: 8. Germline V CDR1 and CDR2: MDHEN, SYDVKM. The CDR3 spans 15 residues. CDR3: CASTLRGRRNTEAFF. The CDR3 DNA reads as TGTGCCAGCACCCTCAGGGGGCGCCGGAACACTGAAGCTTTCTTT.

This clone has only one observation. The chain employs TRBV7-9 and TRBJ1-2; D gene ambiguous. Germline V gene data show CDR1 as SEHNR and CDR2 as FQNEAQ (reference sequence). Trimming left V 5 bases short and J 5 bases short, with 6 bases between. The CDR3 length is 11 residues. The CDR3 loop reads CASSVSYGYTF. As DNA, the CDR3 is TGTGCCAGCAGCGTCTCGTATGGCTACACCTTC.

The sample holds one count of this clone. The V gene is TRBV11-3, the J gene TRBJ1-2, with 7 bases that match TRBD1. The V gene end was trimmed by 4 bases and the J gene end by 8 bases; junction bases not matched to a gene: 7. Germline-derived CDR1 and CDR2 are SGHNT and YENEEA. The CDR3 runs 13 residues. CDR3 DNA sequence: TGTGCCAGCAGCTCTGGCACAGGGGAAGGCTACACCTTC. Protein sequence: CASSSGTGEGYTF.

The chain employs TRBV2 and TRBJ2-7; the D is unclear. The CDR3 totals 14 residues. Germline loops: CDR1 SNHLY, CDR2 FYNNEI. Trimming removed 8 bases at V and 1 base at J, with 15 bases between. The CDR3 coding sequence is TGTGCCAGCGATGGGCCAGAAAGTTCCTACGAGCAGTACTTC. Its protein product is CASDGPESSYEQYF.

The J gene is TRBJ2-7, the V gene TRBV18; 7 nucleotides line up with TRBD2. V lost 2 bases, J lost 2 bases, and 12 bases stayed unmatched. This CDR3 is 17 amino acids long. Germline lookup yields CDR1 KGHSH and CDR2 LQKENI. The CDR3 reads CASSPGLGGRGTYEQYF. Written as DNA, the CDR3 is TGTGCCAGCTCACCAGGTTTGGGCGGGAGAGGAACCTACGAGCAGTACTTC.